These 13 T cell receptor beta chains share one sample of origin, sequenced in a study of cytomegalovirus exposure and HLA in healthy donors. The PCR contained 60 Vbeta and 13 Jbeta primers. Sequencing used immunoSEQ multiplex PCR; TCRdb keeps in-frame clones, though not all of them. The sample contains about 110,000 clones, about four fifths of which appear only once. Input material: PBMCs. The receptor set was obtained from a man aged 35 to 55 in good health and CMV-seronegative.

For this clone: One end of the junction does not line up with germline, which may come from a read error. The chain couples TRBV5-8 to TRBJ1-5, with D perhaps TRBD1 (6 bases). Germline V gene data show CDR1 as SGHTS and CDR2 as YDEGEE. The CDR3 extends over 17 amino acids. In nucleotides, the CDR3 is TGTGCCAGCAGCTTGGTCGTTTATAGGGGGAGCAATCAGCTCCAGCATTTT. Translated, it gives CASSLVVYRGSNQLQHF.

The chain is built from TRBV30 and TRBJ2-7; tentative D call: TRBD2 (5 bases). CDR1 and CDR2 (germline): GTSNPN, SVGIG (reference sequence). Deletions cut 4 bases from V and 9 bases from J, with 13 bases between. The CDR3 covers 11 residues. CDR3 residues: CAWTPLRGQYF. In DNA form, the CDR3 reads TGTGCCTGGACCCCATTACGGGGGCAGTACTTC.

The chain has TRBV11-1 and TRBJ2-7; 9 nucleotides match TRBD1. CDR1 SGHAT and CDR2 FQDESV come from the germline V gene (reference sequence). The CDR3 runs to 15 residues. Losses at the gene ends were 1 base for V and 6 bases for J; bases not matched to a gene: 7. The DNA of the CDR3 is TGTGCCAGCAGCTTAGTGGGACAGGGTCTGGGCGAGCAGTACTTC. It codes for CASSLVGQGLGEQYF. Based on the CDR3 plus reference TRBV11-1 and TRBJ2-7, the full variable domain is EAEVAQSPRYKITEKSQAVAFWCDPISGHATLYWYRQILGQGPELLVQFQDESVVDDSQLPKDRFSAERLKGVDSTLKIQPAELGDSAMYLCASSLVGQGLGEQYFGPGTRLTVT.

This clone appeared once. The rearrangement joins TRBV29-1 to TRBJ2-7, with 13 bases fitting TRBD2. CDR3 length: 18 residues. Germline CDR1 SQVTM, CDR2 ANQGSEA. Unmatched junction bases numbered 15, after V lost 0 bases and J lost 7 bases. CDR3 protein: CSVEEQGSGLAGVREQYF. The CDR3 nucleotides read TGCAGCGTTGAAGAACAGGGGTCTGGACTAGCGGGAGTTCGGGAGCAGTACTTC.

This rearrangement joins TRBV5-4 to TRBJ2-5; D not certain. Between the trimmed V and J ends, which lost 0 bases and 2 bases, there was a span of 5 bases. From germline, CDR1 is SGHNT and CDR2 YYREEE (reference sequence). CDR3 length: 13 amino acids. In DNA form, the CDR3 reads TGTGCCAGCAGCTTGGCAGAACAAGAGACCCAGTACTTC. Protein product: CASSLAEQETQYF.

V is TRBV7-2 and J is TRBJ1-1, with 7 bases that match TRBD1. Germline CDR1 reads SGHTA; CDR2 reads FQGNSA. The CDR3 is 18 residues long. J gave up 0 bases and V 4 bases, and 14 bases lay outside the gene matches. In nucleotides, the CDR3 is TGTGCCAGCAGCTCGCCGAGCTGGACAGGCGGCATGAACACTGAAGCTTTCTTT. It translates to CASSSPSWTGGMNTEAFF.

CDR3 DNA sequence: TGTGCCAGCACTTCTGGGACATCAATGGAGACCCAGTACTTC. Amino acid sequence: CASTSGTSMETQYF. The chain combines TRBV6-1 with TRBJ2-5; a possible D gene is TRBD1 (6 bases). Germline CDR1 and CDR2: MNHNS and SASEGT. The CDR3 loop spans 14 amino acids. Trimming took 7 bases from V and 5 from J, leaving 17 bases between them.

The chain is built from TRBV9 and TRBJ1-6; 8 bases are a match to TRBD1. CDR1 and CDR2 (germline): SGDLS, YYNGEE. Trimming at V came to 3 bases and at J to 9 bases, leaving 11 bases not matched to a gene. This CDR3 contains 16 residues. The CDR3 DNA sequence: TGTGCCAGCAGCGGTTATACAGGGGGTGGGGGTTCACCCCTCCACTTT. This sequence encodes CASSGYTGGGGSPLHF.

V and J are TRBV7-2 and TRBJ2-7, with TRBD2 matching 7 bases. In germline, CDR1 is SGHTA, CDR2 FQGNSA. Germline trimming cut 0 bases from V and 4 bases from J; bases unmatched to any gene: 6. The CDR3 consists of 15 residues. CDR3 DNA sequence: TGTGCCAGCAGCTTAGCCGGGGGGAGGGGTTACGAGCAGTACTTC. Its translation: CASSLAGGRGYEQYF.

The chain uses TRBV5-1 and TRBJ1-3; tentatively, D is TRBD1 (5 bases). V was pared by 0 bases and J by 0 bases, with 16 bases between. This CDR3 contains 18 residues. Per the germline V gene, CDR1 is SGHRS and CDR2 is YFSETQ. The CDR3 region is CASSLAPRGGNSGNTIYF. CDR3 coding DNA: TGCGCCAGCAGCTTGGCCCCAAGGGGCGGGAACTCTGGAAACACCATATATTTT.

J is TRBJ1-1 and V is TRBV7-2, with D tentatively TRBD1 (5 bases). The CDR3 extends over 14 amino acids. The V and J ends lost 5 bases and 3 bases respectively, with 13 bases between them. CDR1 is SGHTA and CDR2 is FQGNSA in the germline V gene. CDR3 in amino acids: CASSSLGGDTEAFF. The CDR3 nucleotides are TGTGCCAGCAGCAGCCTCGGGGGGGACACTGAAGCTTTCTTT.

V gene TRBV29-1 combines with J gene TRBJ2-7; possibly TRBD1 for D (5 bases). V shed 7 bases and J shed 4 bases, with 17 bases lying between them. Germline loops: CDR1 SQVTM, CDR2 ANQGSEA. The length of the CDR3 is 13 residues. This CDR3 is CSAATVYEYEQYF. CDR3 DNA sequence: TGCAGCGCCGCGACAGTCTACGAATACGAGCAGTACTTC.

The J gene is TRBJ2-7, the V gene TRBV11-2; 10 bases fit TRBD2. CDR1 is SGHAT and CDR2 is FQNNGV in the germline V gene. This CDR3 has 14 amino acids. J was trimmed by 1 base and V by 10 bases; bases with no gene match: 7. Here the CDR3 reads CATSGLAASYEQYF. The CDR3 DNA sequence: TGTGCCACATCTGGACTAGCGGCTTCCTACGAGCAGTACTTC.